This T cell receptor beta chain was identified during a study of OX40 agonist ivuxolimab in advanced cancers. Study information: While on treatment, patients had intravenous ivuxolimab at 0.01 to 10 mg/kg every 2 weeks.

This CDR3 region has 15 residues. CDR1 MGHRA and CDR2 YSYEKL come from the germline V gene. J lost 0 bases, V lost 4 bases, and 3 bases had no gene match. Sequencing used immunoSEQ multiplex PCR; TCRdb keeps in-frame clones, though not all of them. Of about 35,000 clones listed, around 92% are singletons. About this clone: Its antigen is as yet unknown.

General study results and limits: Dosing at 0.1 to 3.0 mg/kg was accompanied by clonal expansion of CD4+ and CD8+ blood T cells by week 6.

This sample comprised CD4+ or CD8+ T cells sorted from blood, obtained in a trial of the OX40 agonist ivuxolimab. The clonotype originates from an adult with an advanced solid tumor such as melanoma, head and neck, liver or kidney cancer. This chain joins TRBV4-1 and TRBJ2-7; 10 bases align to TRBD2. CDR3 sequence reads: CASSRGLADSYEQYF. The CDR3 DNA reads as TGCGCCAGCAGCCGAGGACTAGCGGACTCCTACGAGCAGTACTTC.